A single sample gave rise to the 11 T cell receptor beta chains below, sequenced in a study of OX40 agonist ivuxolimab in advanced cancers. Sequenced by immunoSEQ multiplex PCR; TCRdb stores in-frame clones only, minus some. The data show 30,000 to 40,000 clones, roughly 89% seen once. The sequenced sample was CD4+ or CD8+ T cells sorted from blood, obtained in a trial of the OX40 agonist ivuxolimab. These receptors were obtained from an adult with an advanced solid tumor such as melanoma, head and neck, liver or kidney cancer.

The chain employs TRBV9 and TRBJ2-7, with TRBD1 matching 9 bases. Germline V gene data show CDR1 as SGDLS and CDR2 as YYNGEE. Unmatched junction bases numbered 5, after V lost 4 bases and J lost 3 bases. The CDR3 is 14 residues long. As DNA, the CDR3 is TGTGCCAGCAGCATCGACAGGGGGAACTACGAGCAGTACTTC. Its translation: CASSIDRGNYEQYF.

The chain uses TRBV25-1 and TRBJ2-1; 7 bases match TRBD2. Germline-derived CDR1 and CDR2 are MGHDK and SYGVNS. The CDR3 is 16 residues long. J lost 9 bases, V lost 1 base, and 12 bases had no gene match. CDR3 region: CASSELGVGGPGEQFF. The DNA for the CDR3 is TGTGCCAGCAGTGAATTGGGGGTGGGAGGGCCCGGTGAGCAGTTCTTC.

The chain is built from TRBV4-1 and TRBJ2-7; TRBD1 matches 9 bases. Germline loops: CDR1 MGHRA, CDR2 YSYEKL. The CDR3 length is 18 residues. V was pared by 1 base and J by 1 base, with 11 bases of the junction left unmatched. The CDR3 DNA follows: TGCGCCAGCAGCCAAGCCTTCCCCGGGACAGGGCCTTCCTACGAGCAGTACTTC. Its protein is CASSQAFPGTGPSYEQYF.

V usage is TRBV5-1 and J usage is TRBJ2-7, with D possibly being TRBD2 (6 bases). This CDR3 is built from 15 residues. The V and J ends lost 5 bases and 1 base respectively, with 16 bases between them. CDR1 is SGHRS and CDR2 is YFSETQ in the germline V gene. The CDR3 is CASSPGGAVSYEQYF. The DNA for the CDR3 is TGCGCCAGCAGTCCCGGCGGGGCAGTTTCCTACGAGCAGTACTTC.

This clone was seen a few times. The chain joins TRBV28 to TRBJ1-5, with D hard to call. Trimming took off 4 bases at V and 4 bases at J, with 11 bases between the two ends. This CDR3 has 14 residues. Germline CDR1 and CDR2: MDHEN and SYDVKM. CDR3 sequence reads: CASSSPAENQPQHF. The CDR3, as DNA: TGTGCCAGCAGTTCCCCGGCAGAAAATCAGCCCCAGCATTTT.

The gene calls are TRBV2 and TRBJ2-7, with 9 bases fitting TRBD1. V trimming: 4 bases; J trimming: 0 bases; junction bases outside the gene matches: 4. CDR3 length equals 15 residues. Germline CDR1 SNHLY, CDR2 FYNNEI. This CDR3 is CASSGGTGPSYEQYF. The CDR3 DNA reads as TGTGCCAGCAGTGGTGGGACAGGGCCCTCCTACGAGCAGTACTTC.

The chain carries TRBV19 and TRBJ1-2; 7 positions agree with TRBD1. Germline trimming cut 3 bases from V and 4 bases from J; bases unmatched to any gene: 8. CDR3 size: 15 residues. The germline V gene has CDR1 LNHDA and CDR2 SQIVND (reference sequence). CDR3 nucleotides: TGTGCCAGTAGTATTTTACAGGGGCTTGGCTATGGCTACACCTTC. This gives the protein CASSILQGLGYGYTF.

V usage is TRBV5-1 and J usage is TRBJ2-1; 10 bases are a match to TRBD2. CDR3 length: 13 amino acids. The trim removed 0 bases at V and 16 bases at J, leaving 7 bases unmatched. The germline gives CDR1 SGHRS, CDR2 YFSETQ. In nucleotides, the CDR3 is TGCGCCAGCAGCTTGGAAGCGGGAGGGCCCTATTTCTTC. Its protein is CASSLEAGGPYFF.

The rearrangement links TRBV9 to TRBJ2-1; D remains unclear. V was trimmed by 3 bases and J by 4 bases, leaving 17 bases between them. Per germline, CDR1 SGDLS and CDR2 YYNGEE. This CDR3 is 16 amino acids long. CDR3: CASSGLTGFLYNEQFF. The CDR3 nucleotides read TGTGCCAGCAGCGGATTGACGGGTTTCCTTTACAATGAGCAGTTCTTC.

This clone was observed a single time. The CDR3 nucleotides are TGTGCCAGCTCACCACCATCACTAGCGGCAGATACGCAGTATTTT. This sequence encodes CASSPPSLAADTQYF. The chain carries TRBV18 and TRBJ2-3, with 8 bases lining up with TRBD2. Germline values: CDR1 KGHSH, CDR2 LQKENI. The V and J ends lost 0 bases and 4 bases, in that order; junction bases with no gene match: 3. The CDR3 runs to 15 residues.

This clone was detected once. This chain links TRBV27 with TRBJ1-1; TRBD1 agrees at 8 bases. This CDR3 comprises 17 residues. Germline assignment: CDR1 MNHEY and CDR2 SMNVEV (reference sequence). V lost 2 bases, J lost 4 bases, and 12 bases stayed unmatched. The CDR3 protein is CASSLAGGDRLGTEAFF. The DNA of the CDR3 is TGTGCCAGCAGTTTAGCAGGGGGCGACCGCTTAGGCACTGAAGCTTTCTTT.